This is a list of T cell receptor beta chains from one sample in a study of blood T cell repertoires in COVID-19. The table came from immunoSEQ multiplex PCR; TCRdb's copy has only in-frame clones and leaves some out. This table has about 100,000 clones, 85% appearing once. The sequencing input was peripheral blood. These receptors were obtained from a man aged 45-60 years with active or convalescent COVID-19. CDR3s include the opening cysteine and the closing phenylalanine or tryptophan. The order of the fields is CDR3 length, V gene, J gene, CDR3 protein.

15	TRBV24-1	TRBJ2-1	CATSDNRALDNEQFF
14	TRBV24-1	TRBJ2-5	CATSNVPSGETQYF
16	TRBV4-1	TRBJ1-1	CASSQGRNGLNTEAFF
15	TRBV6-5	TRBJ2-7	CASSTGTSGIYEQYF
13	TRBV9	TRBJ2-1	CASSVRERNEQFF
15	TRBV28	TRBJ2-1	CASRPGHSSYNEQFF
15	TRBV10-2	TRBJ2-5	CASSDPGEMQETQYF
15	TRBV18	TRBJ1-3	CASSPQPSSGNTIYF
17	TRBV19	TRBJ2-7	CASSIGVAGGPGDEQYF
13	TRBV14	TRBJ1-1	CASSRQGNTEAFF
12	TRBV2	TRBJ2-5	CASHRAGETQYF
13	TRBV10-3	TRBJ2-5	CATSPREGETQYF
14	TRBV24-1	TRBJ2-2	CATRPGGGDGELFF
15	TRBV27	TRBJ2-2	CASNPGQGGTGELFF
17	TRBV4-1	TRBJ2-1	CASSEGLAGGWDNEQFF
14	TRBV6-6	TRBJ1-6	CASSYSNPSSPLHF
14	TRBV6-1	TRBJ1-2	CASSEEWGRGGYTF
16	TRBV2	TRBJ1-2	CASRPGTGGYDYGYTF
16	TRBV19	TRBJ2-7	CASSIGLTGGYYEQYF
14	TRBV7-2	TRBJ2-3	CASSPETNTDTQYF
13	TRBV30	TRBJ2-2	CARGRGDTGELFF
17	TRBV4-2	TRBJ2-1	CASSQGSKVGSYNEQFF
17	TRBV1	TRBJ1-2	CTSSHHRGRKVNYGYTF
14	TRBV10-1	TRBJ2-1	CASSRGQTTGEQFF
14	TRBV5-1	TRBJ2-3	CASTREATTDTQYF
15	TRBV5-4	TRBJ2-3	CASSLTTGGIDTQYF
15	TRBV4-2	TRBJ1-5	CASSPWWRSNQPQHF
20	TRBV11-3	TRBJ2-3	CASSLDWGKLAEASTDTQYF
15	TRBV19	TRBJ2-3	CASSIGRGPGDTQYF
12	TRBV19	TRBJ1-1	CASSQDTTEAFF
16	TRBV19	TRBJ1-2	CASKSIGTDINYGYTF
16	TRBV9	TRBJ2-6	CASSLLRDSGANVLTF
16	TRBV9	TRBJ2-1	CASSVGGVGAYNEQFF
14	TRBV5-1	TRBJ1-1	CASSLGSGFSEAFF
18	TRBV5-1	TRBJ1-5	CASSWMDRVSYSNQPQHF
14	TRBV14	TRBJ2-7	CASSARQGVNEQYF
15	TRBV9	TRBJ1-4	CASSLETGSNEKLFF
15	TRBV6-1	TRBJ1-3	CASSEGGFSGNTIYF
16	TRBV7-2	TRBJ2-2	CASTPDPGGGIGELFF
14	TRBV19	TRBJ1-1	CASSSDRGLNEAFF
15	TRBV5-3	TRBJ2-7	CARSRPRTVLYEQYF
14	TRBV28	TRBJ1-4	CASSSGGDLEKLFF